The 22 T cell receptor beta chains reported below all come from one sample, sequenced in a study of shared clonotypes between healthy human individuals. TCRdb keeps only in-frame clones here, not all; method: immunoSEQ multiplex PCR. This sample has around 88,000 clones, with 60% to 70% found just once. Sample: memory CD8+ T cells sorted from blood. Regarding subset: CD45RO+ cells pooled with CCR7-negative TemRA cells. These receptors came from a young man in good health.

The V call is TRBV5-1, the J call TRBJ1-1; the match to TRBD1 covers 8 bases. The germline gives CDR1 SGHRS, CDR2 YFSETQ. The CDR3 has 13 amino acids. With 4 bases clipped from V and 5 bases from J, the junction kept 4 bases outside the gene matches. CDR3 nucleotide sequence: TGCGCCAGCAGCATTGACAGGGGTACTGAAGCTTTCTTT. Translated, it gives CASSIDRGTEAFF.

The V gene is TRBV5-6, the J gene TRBJ2-7, with no clear D. The CDR3 is made up of 12 amino acids. Germline CDR1 and CDR2: SGHDT and YYEEEE. V gave up 0 bases and J gave up 2 bases, with 3 bases separating them. This CDR3 reads CASSLDTYEQYF. DNA for the CDR3: TGTGCCAGCAGCTTGGATACCTACGAGCAGTACTTC.

J is TRBJ1-5 and V is TRBV19; TRBD1 aligns across 8 bases. The trim removed 8 bases at V and 1 base at J, leaving 10 bases unmatched. This CDR3 contains 16 residues. Germline CDR1 is LNHDA and CDR2 is SQIVND (reference sequence). The CDR3 sequence: CASHTGQGRSNQPQHF. CDR3 sequence (DNA): TGTGCCAGTCACACCGGACAGGGAAGGAGCAATCAGCCCCAGCATTTT.

The V gene is TRBV6-1, the J gene TRBJ1-2; no firm D call. The germline CDR1 and CDR2 sequences are MNHNS and SASEGT. The CDR3 covers 13 residues. V lost 6 bases and J 2 bases, leaving 10 bases between the germline ends. This CDR3 is CASRVPENYGYTF. The CDR3 region has the DNA TGTGCCAGCAGAGTCCCCGAAAACTATGGCTACACCTTC.

The V and J genes are TRBV25-1 and TRBJ2-5; 9 bases fit TRBD1. The V segment lost 0 bases and the J segment 5 bases; nucleotides outside the gene matches: 10. CDR3 length: 17 residues. In germline, CDR1 is MGHDK, CDR2 SYGVNS. The CDR3 nucleotides read TGTGCCAGCAGTGAATATAAGGGGACAGGGCCATCCGAGACCCAGTACTTC. Protein product: CASSEYKGTGPSETQYF.

This sequence joins TRBV15 and TRBJ2-7, with 7 bases that match TRBD1. CDR1 is LNHNV, CDR2 YYDKDF, per germline (reference sequence). V lost 3 bases to trimming and J lost 3 bases; unmatched junction nucleotides: 5. This CDR3 is built from 14 residues. CDR3 protein: CATSRTGLNYEQYF. The CDR3 nucleotides read TGTGCCACCAGCAGGACAGGGCTAAACTACGAGCAGTACTTC.

On this clone: Mismatch with germline at one junction end may stem from a read error. This chain uses TRBV5-1 with TRBJ2-1; D remains unclear. Germline V gene sequence: CDR1 SGHRS, CDR2 YFSETQ. The CDR3 covers 13 residues. In DNA form, the CDR3 reads TGCGCCAGCAGCTTGTCTTCAGACGGTGAGCGGTTCTTC. Protein product: CASSLSSDGERFF. The full variable domain, its missing parts supplied by reference TRBV5-1 and TRBJ2-1, is KAGVTQTPRYLIKTRGQQVTLSCSPISGHRSVSWYQQTPGQGLQFLFEYFSETQRNKGNFPGRFSGRQFSNSRSEMNVSTLELGDSALYLCASSLSSDGERFFGPGTRLTVL.

The V gene is TRBV27, the J gene TRBJ2-6, with 9 bases that match TRBD1. This CDR3 comprises 20 residues. CDR1 is MNHEY and CDR2 is SMNVEV in the germline V gene (reference sequence). V lost 8 bases, J lost 0 bases, and 17 bases stayed unmatched. In nucleotides, the CDR3 is TGTGCCAGCCCCTCTTACCGGGACAGGGATTCGGTCTCTGGGGCCAACGTCCTGACTTTC. As protein: CASPSYRDRDSVSGANVLTF.

Comment on this clone: This clone may be a read error of a much larger clone one base away. DNA of the CDR3: TGTGCCAGCAGTGACAGGGACACCGGGGAGCTGTTTTTT. It codes for CASSDRDTGELFF. V usage is TRBV6-5 and J usage is TRBJ2-2, with TRBD1 matching 7 bases. The germline gives CDR1 MNHEY, CDR2 SVGAGI. J was trimmed by 3 bases and V by 5 bases; bases with no gene match: 0. CDR3 length: 13 amino acids.

The CDR3 nucleotides are TGTGCCAGCAGCTTAGCCCTAGCGGGGGGGGAGCAGTACTTC. Translation gives CASSLALAGGEQYF. The J gene is TRBJ2-7, the V gene TRBV11-2, with 12 positions matching TRBD2. Unmatched junction bases numbered 2, after V lost 1 base and J lost 7 bases. The germline V gene encodes CDR1 SGHAT and CDR2 FQNNGV. The CDR3 is 14 residues long.

In nucleotides, the CDR3 is TGTGCCAGCTCGACAGGGGAGAACACTGAAGCTTTCTTT. It codes for CASSTGENTEAFF. The V gene is TRBV9, the J gene TRBJ1-1; the match to TRBD1 covers 8 bases. Trimming removed 7 bases from V and 1 base from J; junction bases left unmatched: 3. The length of the CDR3 is 13 residues. In germline, CDR1 is SGDLS, CDR2 YYNGEE.

A note on this clone: The same CDR3 is also encoded by other DNA sequences in this sample. V and J are TRBV5-1 and TRBJ2-1; D uncertain. Germline V gene sequence: CDR1 SGHRS, CDR2 YFSETQ. Trimming removed 0 bases from V and 7 bases from J, with 5 bases in between. The CDR3 spans 12 residues. The chain's CDR3 is CASSLAGNEQFF. In DNA form, the CDR3 reads TGCGCCAGCAGCTTGGCCGGGAATGAGCAGTTCTTC. The full variable domain, its missing parts supplied by reference TRBV5-1 and TRBJ2-1, is KAGVTQTPRYLIKTRGQQVTLSCSPISGHRSVSWYQQTPGQGLQFLFEYFSETQRNKGNFPGRFSGRQFSNSRSEMNVSTLELGDSALYLCASSLAGNEQFFGPGTRLTVL.

V gene TRBV4-1 combines with J gene TRBJ1-5, with D perhaps matching TRBD1 (6 bases). The CDR3 loop spans 16 amino acids. The V gene's germline CDR1 is MGHRA and CDR2 YSYEKL. The V and J ends lost 2 bases and 0 bases respectively, with 11 bases between them. CDR3 amino acids: CASSQQTGYSNQPQHF. As DNA, the CDR3 is TGCGCCAGCAGCCAACAGACAGGTTATAGCAATCAGCCCCAGCATTTT.

This chain joins TRBV6-6 and TRBJ2-7; D is ambiguous. This CDR3 comprises 14 residues. V lost 0 bases and J lost 0, with 6 bases in between. Germline-derived CDR1 and CDR2 are MNHNY and SVGAGI (reference sequence). As DNA, the CDR3 is TGTGCCAGCAGTTACTCCCTATCCTCCTACGAGCAGTACTTC. It translates to CASSYSLSSYEQYF.

The V call is TRBV11-2, the J call TRBJ2-1; TRBD2 is a possible D gene (6 bases). The germline CDR1 and CDR2 sequences are SGHAT and FQNNGV. The CDR3 runs 14 residues. The V gene lost 4 bases and the J gene lost 8 bases, with 15 bases spanning the gap. CDR3 residues: CASSSGTGSDEQFF. The DNA of the CDR3 is TGTGCCAGCAGCTCCGGGACTGGTTCGGATGAGCAGTTCTTC.

The chain is built from TRBV29-1 and TRBJ2-1, with D unclear. The V end lost 4 bases, the J end lost 6 bases, and 7 bases lay between the germline ends. CDR3 length equals 11 residues. CDR1 is SQVTM, CDR2 ANQGSEA, per germline. The CDR3 region has the DNA TGCAGCGTTGTCGTTTTCAATGAGCAGTTCTTC. Translation gives CSVVVFNEQFF.

This chain joins TRBV6-5 and TRBJ1-1, with D possibly being TRBD1 (5 bases). Germline lookup yields CDR1 MNHEY and CDR2 SVGAGI. CDR3 size: 15 residues. Trimming removed 10 bases from V and 0 bases from J, with 18 bases in between. The CDR3 is CATTGRGWMNTEAFF. CDR3 DNA sequence: TGTGCCACCACCGGGAGGGGTTGGATGAACACTGAAGCTTTCTTT.

The V and J genes are TRBV2 and TRBJ2-5; a weak D match, TRBD1 (5 bases). This CDR3 spans 14 amino acids. Trimming left V 8 bases short and J 5 bases short, with 18 bases between. CDR1 and CDR2 (germline): SNHLY, FYNNEI. CDR3 DNA: TGTGCCAGCGGACAACTCGGGTTCGGTGAGACCCAGTACTTC. It yields the protein CASGQLGFGETQYF.

The chain links TRBV18 to TRBJ2-1, with D possibly being TRBD2 (6 bases). The CDR3 consists of 14 residues. Germline V gives CDR1 KGHSH, CDR2 LQKENI. The V and J ends lost 3 bases and 12 bases respectively, with 18 bases between them. DNA of the CDR3: TGTGCCAGCTCACCGGCGGGAAGGGGCGGGGTGCAGTTCTTC. Encoded protein: CASSPAGRGGVQFF. Drawing the rest from reference TRBV18 and TRBJ2-1, the complete variable domain is NAGVMQNPRHLVRRRGQEARLRCSPMKGHSHVYWYRQLPEEGLKFMVYLQKENIIDESGMPKERFSAEFPKEGPSILRIQQVVRGDSAAYFCASSPAGRGGVQFFGPGTRLTVL.

This clone showed up many times. The same CDR3 can be traced to other DNA sequences in this sample. The V call is TRBV27, the J call TRBJ2-1; a weak D match, TRBD1 (6 bases). The CDR3 is 12 amino acids. V lost 5 bases and J lost 9, with 11 bases in between. The germline V gene encodes CDR1 MNHEY and CDR2 SMNVEV (reference sequence). CDR3 bases: TGTGCCAGCAGTCCACAGGGCGGTGAGCAGTTCTTC. This encodes CASSPQGGEQFF.

In DNA, the CDR3 is TGTGCCAGCAGCGTAGCCCACGGAGACACAGATACGCAGTATTTT. It is translated as CASSVAHGDTDTQYF. The V call is TRBV9, the J call TRBJ2-3; D unresolved. Germline CDR1 SGDLS, CDR2 YYNGEE. The CDR3 spans 15 residues. Trimming stripped 0 bases from V and 2 bases from J, with 10 bases between. Full variable domain (rest looked up from reference TRBV9 and TRBJ2-3): DSGVTQTPKHLITATGQRVTLRCSPRSGDLSVYWYQQSLDQGLQFLIQYYNGEERAKGNILERFSAQQFPDLHSELNLSSLELGDSALYFCASSVAHGDTDTQYFGPGTRLTVL.

CDR3 sequence reads: CASSVELAGAGELFF. The CDR3, as DNA: TGTGCCAGCAGTGTAGAATTGGCAGGGGCCGGGGAGCTGTTTTTT. This rearrangement joins TRBV2 to TRBJ2-2, with a weak D call TRBD1 (6 bases). Germline assignment: CDR1 SNHLY and CDR2 FYNNEI. V lost 4 bases, J lost 6 bases, and 15 bases lay in between. This CDR3 comprises 15 residues.